The 16 T cell receptor beta chains given below trace back to one sample, sequenced in a study of blood T cell repertoires in COVID-19. The method was immunoSEQ multiplex PCR; TCRdb's version includes in-frame clones alone and lacks a portion of them. This table has 200,000 to 250,000 clones, less than 85% appearing once. The sequenced sample consisted of peripheral blood. These TCRs come from a woman aged 70 to 79 with acute or convalescent COVID-19.

The chain uses TRBV7-3 and TRBJ1-6; TRBD1 aligns across 10 bases. Germline CDR1 and CDR2: SGHTA and FQGTGA. V lost 4 bases to trimming and J lost 10 bases; unmatched junction nucleotides: 4. This CDR3 comprises 14 residues. The CDR3 region is CASSSGQGGSPLHF. Here the CDR3 DNA reads TGTGCCAGCAGCTCCGGACAGGGGGGGTCACCCCTCCACTTT. Drawing the rest from reference TRBV7-3 and TRBJ1-6, the complete variable domain is GAGVSQTPSNKVTEKGKYVELRCDPISGHTALYWYRQSLGQGPEFLIYFQGTGAADDSGLPNDRFFAVRPEGSVSTLKIQRTERGDSAVYLCASSSGQGGSPLHFGNGTRLTVT.

The chain recombines TRBV12-3 or TRBV12-4 with TRBJ2-4; the match to TRBD2 covers 9 bases. After removal of 3 bases from V and 12 bases from J, the junction contained 6 bases not matched to a gene. The CDR3 consists of 13 residues. This CDR3 reads CASSFGGGAYQYF. In nucleotides, the CDR3 is TGTGCCAGCAGTTTCGGCGGGGGGGCTTATCAGTACTTC.

In its sample, this clone was seen a few times. The chain is built from TRBV5-4 and TRBJ2-5; 9 bases fit TRBD2. Trimming cost V 3 bases and J 4 bases; bases outside gene matches: 4. The germline gives CDR1 SGHNT, CDR2 YYREEE (reference sequence). The CDR3 covers 14 residues. The CDR3 is CASSSGTSLETQYF. The CDR3 DNA sequence: TGTGCCAGCAGCTCCGGGACTAGCCTAGAGACCCAGTACTTC. Supplemented by reference TRBV5-4 and TRBJ2-5, the full variable domain reads ETGVTQSPTHLIKTRGQQVTLRCSSQSGHNTVSWYQQALGQGPQFIFQYYREEENGRGNFPPRFSGLQFPNYSSELNVNALELDDSALYLCASSSGTSLETQYFGPGTRLLVL.

The genes are TRBV11-2 and TRBJ2-3, with a weak D call TRBD2 (7 bases). CDR1 is SGHAT, CDR2 FQNNGV, per germline. The CDR3 is made up of 14 amino acids. With 5 bases removed from V and 4 bases from J, the gap between germline ends came to 13 bases. CDR3 region: CASSPRGGADTQYF. The DNA for the CDR3 is TGTGCCAGCAGCCCACGAGGGGGGGCAGATACGCAGTATTTT.

This clone appeared once. The chain is built from TRBV25-1 and TRBJ2-5, with TRBD2 as a possible D gene (7 bases). The CDR3 is 14 residues long. Germline assignment: CDR1 MGHDK and CDR2 SYGVNS. V shed 4 bases and J shed 5 bases, with 14 bases lying between them. The CDR3 sequence: CASSGGGGLETQYF. The CDR3 DNA follows: TGTGCCAGCAGTGGGGGCGGGGGCTTGGAGACCCAGTACTTC.

About this clone: No conserved phenylalanine or tryptophan is present at the end of the CDR3, so a read error is the likely explanation. The DNA is left out, because the CDR3 cannot be placed on it with certainty; the CDR3 is given as TCRdb lists it. The rearrangement joins TRBV24-1 to TRBJ1-4. Germline V CDR1 and CDR2: KGHDR, SFDVKD. The CDR3 region is 10 residues in length, termini included. CDR3 in amino acids: CATSDKEELI.

V usage is TRBV11-1 and J usage is TRBJ1-4; 8 bases line up with TRBD1. CDR1 and CDR2 from the germline V gene are SGHAT and FQDESV (reference sequence). V was pared by 5 bases and J by 8 bases, with 10 bases of the junction left unmatched. CDR3 size: 15 residues. CDR3 residues: CASSHNTGGSEKLFF. CDR3 DNA sequence: TGTGCCAGCAGCCACAATACAGGGGGTTCGGAAAAACTGTTTTTT.

The J gene is TRBJ1-6, the V gene TRBV7-6, with TRBD1 as a possible D gene (5 bases). The germline V gene has CDR1 SGHVS and CDR2 FNYEAQ. The CDR3 extends over 15 amino acids. Trimming took off 1 base at V and 2 bases at J, with 6 bases between the two ends. Written as DNA, the CDR3 is TGTGCCAGCAGCTTAGGGGGGGCCTATAATTCACCCCTCCACTTT. Residues: CASSLGGAYNSPLHF.

The chain couples TRBV4-1 to TRBJ1-5; no clear D. The CDR3 sequence is 15 residues long. Trimming pared 3 bases from V and 2 bases from J, leaving 11 bases between. Germline-derived CDR1 and CDR2 are MGHRA and YSYEKL. This CDR3 reads CASSQTILGNQPQHF. In nucleotides, the CDR3 is TGCGCCAGCAGCCAGACTATTTTAGGCAATCAGCCCCAGCATTTT.

The genes are TRBV19 and TRBJ1-1, with 8 bases matching TRBD1. Trimming took 6 bases from V and 1 from J; bases not matched to a gene: 7. The CDR3 spans 15 residues. Germline assignment: CDR1 LNHDA and CDR2 SQIVND (reference sequence). The CDR3 DNA reads as TGTGCCAGTAGGCCGGGACAGGCGCCGAACACTGAAGCTTTCTTT. This codes for CASRPGQAPNTEAFF.

The chain recombines TRBV24-1 with TRBJ2-2, with a weak D call TRBD1 (6 bases). Germline V lookup: CDR1 KGHDR, CDR2 SFDVKD. This CDR3 contains 19 residues. Trimming left V 4 bases short and J 0 bases short, with 20 bases between. This CDR3 reads CATSDSLALAGANTGELFF. The CDR3, as DNA: TGTGCCACCAGTGACTCCCTGGCCCTCGCAGGGGCGAACACCGGGGAGCTGTTTTTT.

V is TRBV5-1 and J is TRBJ2-1, with 9 bases identical to TRBD2. The CDR3 extends over 13 amino acids. Germline V CDR1 and CDR2: SGHRS, YFSETQ. V was pared by 0 bases and J by 15 bases, with 7 bases of the junction left unmatched. CDR3 region: CASSLASGGPWFF. The CDR3 DNA is TGCGCCAGCAGCTTGGCCAGCGGGGGGCCGTGGTTCTTC.

This chain joins TRBV19 and TRBJ1-4; no reliable D call. V was shortened by 3 bases and J by 2 bases, with 13 bases between the two germline ends. Looked up from germline, CDR1 is LNHDA and CDR2 is SQIVND (reference sequence). The CDR3 spans 16 residues. The CDR3 loop reads CASSIGSQATNEKLFF. The CDR3 DNA reads as TGTGCCAGTAGTATCGGCTCGCAGGCTACTAATGAAAAACTGTTTTTT.

The chain links TRBV29-1 to TRBJ2-7; 8 bases align to TRBD1. V shed 7 bases, J shed 3 bases, and the junction held 8 bases outside the gene matches. CDR1 is SQVTM, CDR2 ANQGSEA, per germline. The CDR3 totals 13 residues. The CDR3 region has the DNA TGCAGCGCGATTGCCGGACAGGGCTACGAGCAGTACTTC. It yields the protein CSAIAGQGYEQYF.

The chain uses TRBV6-5 and TRBJ2-7, with TRBD1 matching 7 bases. The V gene's germline CDR1 is MNHEY and CDR2 SVGAGI. The length of the CDR3 is 13 residues. Trimming removed 3 bases from V and 2 bases from J; junction bases left unmatched: 1. The CDR3 loop reads CASSYDRAYEQYF. In DNA form, the CDR3 reads TGTGCCAGCAGTTATGACAGGGCCTACGAGCAGTACTTC.

The chain links TRBV3-1 (or the pseudogene TRBV3-2) to TRBJ2-1, with 12 bases fitting TRBD2. J was trimmed by 4 bases and V by 6 bases; bases with no gene match: 1. Germline V gene lookup returns CDR1 LGHDT and CDR2 YNNKEL (reference sequence). The CDR3 sequence is 14 residues long. The CDR3, as DNA: TGTGCCAGCAGAACTAGCGGGGGGTACAATGAGCAGTTCTTC. This translates into CASRTSGGYNEQFF.